The rows below give T cell receptor beta chains drawn from one sample of a study of blood T cell repertoires in COVID-19. Assay used: immunoSEQ multiplex PCR; TCRdb lists only in-frame clones, some missing. The sample includes roughly 380,000 clones, around 89% of them seen just once. Sequencing was performed on peripheral blood. Receptors originate from a woman aged 40 to 49 with COVID-19, enrolled during active disease. Both conserved end residues are part of each CDR3. A D gene is named only where the DNA matches it firmly. For some rows the clone size is stated as once, few or many, or as a class when expanded; others skip it.

v_gene,j_gene,d_gene,abundance,CDR3nt,CDR3aa
TRBV6-2/TRBV6-3,TRBJ2-5,.,once,TGTGCCAGCAGTCAGGGCCTAACCCAGTACTTC,CASSQGLTQYF
TRBV7-2,TRBJ1-1,TRBD1,.,TGTGCCAGCAGCTTAGGGCCAGGGGGGAGAGGAGCTTTCTTT,CASSLGPGGRGAFF
TRBV9,TRBJ2-3,.,.,TGTGCCAGCAGCCAAGGGAGCGGGAGCACAGATACGCAGTATTTT,CASSQGSGSTDTQYF
TRBV27,TRBJ2-7,.,once,TGTGCCAGCACCCCGCTGAGCCCACCCTCCTACGAGCAGTACTTC,CASTPLSPPSYEQYF
TRBV25-1,TRBJ1-1,TRBD1,.,TGTGCCAGCAGTGAAACTTTATTCAGGGGGCGGACTGAAGCTTTCTTT,CASSETLFRGRTEAFF
TRBV5-1,TRBJ1-4,TRBD1,.,TGCGCCAGCAGCTTGAGTGGACAGGGTTATAATGAAAAACTGTTTTTT,CASSLSGQGYNEKLFF
TRBV18,TRBJ1-3,.,.,TGTGCCAGCTCACCGCGATCGGGGAGCTCTGGAAACACCATATATTTT,CASSPRSGSSGNTIYF
TRBV29-1,TRBJ1-4,.,once,TGCAGCGTTGCAGACCGCGCAACTAATGAAAAACTGTTTTTT,CSVADRATNEKLFF
TRBV11-2,TRBJ1-1,.,.,TGTGCCAGCAGCCAAATGACTGAAGCTTTCTTT,CASSQMTEAFF
TRBV3-1/TRBV3-2,TRBJ1-6,.,.,TGTGCCAGCAGCCAAGTCCCCGGGGATTCACCCCTCCACTTT,CASSQVPGDSPLHF
TRBV7-9,TRBJ1-1,.,.,TGTGCCAGCAGCTCCGATCAAGCGAGGAGAGCTTTCTTT,CASSSDQARRAFF
TRBV9,TRBJ1-1,.,.,TGTGCCAGCAGCGTAGAGATCGCGGGGAACACTGAAGCTTTCTTT,CASSVEIAGNTEAFF
TRBV7-8,TRBJ1-4,.,.,TGTGCCAGCAGCTTGGGACTAAGTGAAAAACTGTTTTTT,CASSLGLSEKLFF
TRBV7-8,TRBJ2-1,TRBD1,.,TGTGCCAGCAGCTTCCCGATCTTTAGACAGGGGAATGAGCAGTTCTTC,CASSFPIFRQGNEQFF
TRBV5-6,TRBJ2-7,.,.,TGTGCCAGCAGCTTGGTGCGGTCCTACGAGCAGTACTTC,CASSLVRSYEQYF
TRBV2,TRBJ1-1,.,.,TGTGCCAGCAACGGGATTAAGAACACTGAAGCTTTCTTT,CASNGIKNTEAFF
TRBV27,TRBJ1-6,.,.,TGTGCCAGCAGTTTCGGGGGGCGCGTCTCCTATAATTCACCCCTCCACTTT,CASSFGGRVSYNSPLHF
TRBV4-1,TRBJ2-1,TRBD2,.,TGCGCCAGCAGCCAAGTGGGACTAGCGGGAGGACTCTACAATGAGCAGTTCTTC,CASSQVGLAGGLYNEQFF
TRBV19,TRBJ2-1,TRBD2,.,TGTGCCAGTAGTATTGGGGGGAGGGCCGGGTTGAGTGAGCAGTTCTTC,CASSIGGRAGLSEQFF
TRBV4-3,TRBJ2-7,TRBD1,.,TGCGCCAGCAGCCAAGATCTTTGGGACAGATCCTACGAGCAGTACTTC,CASSQDLWDRSYEQYF
TRBV18,TRBJ2-1,TRBD2,.,TGTGCCAGCTCACCGGGGGTGGGGCGGGAGAGCTCCTACAATGAGCAGTTCTTC,CASSPGVGRESSYNEQFF
TRBV7-2,TRBJ1-6,.,.,TGTGCCAGCAGCCCCCGGGGACAACTAAATTCACCCCTCCACTTT,CASSPRGQLNSPLHF
TRBV7-9,TRBJ1-2,.,.,TGTGCCCACAGCCGGGAAAACTATGGCTACACCTTC,CAHSRENYGYTF
TRBV18,TRBJ2-3,TRBD2,.,TGTGCCAGCTCACCACCGCCGGGACTAGCCCCAACAGATACGCAGTATTTT,CASSPPPGLAPTDTQYF
TRBV12-5,TRBJ2-1,TRBD2,.,TGTGCTAGTGGTTGGCTCCAGGGGCTAGCGGGAGTCAGGGAGCAGTTCTTC,CASGWLQGLAGVREQFF
TRBV5-8,TRBJ2-5,TRBD2,.,TGTGCCAGCAGCAGGGGACTAGCGGGAGGTCAAGAGACCCAGTACTTC,CASSRGLAGGQETQYF
TRBV2,TRBJ2-6,.,.,TGTGCCAGCAGTGATGGTCAGGGAATCCTCTCTGGGGCCAACGTCCTGACTTTC,CASSDGQGILSGANVLTF
TRBV4-3,TRBJ2-1,TRBD1,.,TGCGCCAGCAGCCATGACAGGGCCTCCTACAATGAGCAGTTCTTC,CASSHDRASYNEQFF
TRBV5-1,TRBJ2-7,TRBD2,.,TGCGCCAGCAGCAACCGGACTAGCGGTCCCTCTGAGCAGTACTTC,CASSNRTSGPSEQYF
TRBV18,TRBJ2-7,.,once,TGTGCCAGCAAAATAGTTGAGGGCGAGCAGTACTTC,CASKIVEGEQYF
TRBV20-1,TRBJ1-5,.,few,TGCAGTGCTAGTGACGGGAGAGAGAATCAGCCCCAGCATTTT,CSASDGRENQPQHF
TRBV5-1,TRBJ2-7,TRBD1,.,TGCGCCAGCAGCTGGGACAGCCGTGGCTCCTACGAGCAGTACTTC,CASSWDSRGSYEQYF
TRBV28,TRBJ1-5,.,.,TGTGCCAGCAGTTTATCTATAGGACGGGATAGCAATCAGCCCCAGCATTTT,CASSLSIGRDSNQPQHF
TRBV28,TRBJ1-4,.,.,TGTGCCAGCAGCACCTCTGGCGGGTCCCCTAATGAAAAACTGTTTTTT,CASSTSGGSPNEKLFF
TRBV7-7,TRBJ2-1,TRBD2,.,TGTGCTAGCAGCTTGGGACTAGCAAATGAGCAGTTCTTC,CASSLGLANEQFF
TRBV18,TRBJ1-6,TRBD1,.,TGTGCCAGCTCACTAGGACAGGGGAACTCACCCCTCCACTTT,CASSLGQGNSPLHF
TRBV30,TRBJ1-5,TRBD1,.,TGTGCCTGGAGTGAGGGGGCTTGGGGAAATCAGCCCCAGCATTTT,CAWSEGAWGNQPQHF
TRBV6-5,TRBJ2-7,TRBD2,.,TGTGCCAGCAGTTACATCTCCGGGACTAGCGACTACGAGCAGTACTTC,CASSYISGTSDYEQYF
TRBV5-1,TRBJ1-2,.,.,TGCGCCAGCAGCTTGGAACAGAACTATGGCTACACCTTC,CASSLEQNYGYTF
TRBV4-2,TRBJ1-5,.,.,TGTGCCAGCAGCCATGACGACAGTGGCATCAATAGCAATCAGCCCCAGCATTTT,CASSHDDSGINSNQPQHF